The 18 T cell receptor beta chains listed next were all sequenced from one sample in a study of tumor-infiltrating lymphocytes in localized non-small cell lung cancer. This table comes from immunoSEQ multiplex PCR, and its TCRdb copy is limited to in-frame clones, with some not included. Here the sample spans 2,500 to 3,500 clones, 65% being singletons. The sample consisted of uninvolved lung tissue not adjacent to the tumor. The source is a human donor with non-small cell lung cancer.

This chain links TRBV5-4 with TRBJ2-5, with 9 bases fitting TRBD1. Trimming took 5 bases from V and 5 from J; bases not matched to a gene: 10. Germline-derived CDR1 and CDR2 are SGHNT and YYREEE (reference sequence). CDR3 length: 15 amino acids. The CDR3 DNA follows: TGTGCCAGCAGGTCCGGGACAGGGCTCGGGGAGACCCAGTACTTC. Amino acid sequence: CASRSGTGLGETQYF.

This clone was counted only a few times. The chain joins TRBV5-6 to TRBJ2-3; tentative D call: TRBD2 (5 bases). The CDR3 spans 14 residues. Germline V lookup: CDR1 SGHDT, CDR2 YYEEEE. Trimming removed 5 bases at V and 3 bases at J, with 13 bases between. DNA for the CDR3: TGTGCCAGCAGTCCCGGCCCGGGAACAGATACGCAGTATTTT. This codes for CASSPGPGTDTQYF.

This clone was seen just once. The chain recombines TRBV11-2 with TRBJ1-6; no clear D gene. The CDR3 has 12 amino acids. V shed 8 bases and J shed 8 bases, with 10 bases lying between them. Germline V gene lookup returns CDR1 SGHAT and CDR2 FQNNGV. The CDR3 DNA reads TGTGCCAGCGTGGGAGAAGATTCACCCCTCCACTTT. The encoded protein is CASVGEDSPLHF.

The V gene is TRBV27, the J gene TRBJ2-1; TRBD1 might be the D (6 bases). Germline CDR1 is MNHEY and CDR2 is SMNVEV (reference sequence). The V end was cut by 3 bases, the J end by 6 bases, with 21 bases between. The CDR3 is made up of 17 amino acids. CDR3 sequence (DNA): TGTGCCAGCAGTTTGTTCCCCGGGACAATTAAGGGCAATGAGCAGTTCTTC. Protein sequence: CASSLFPGTIKGNEQFF.

The chain has TRBV7-9 and TRBJ1-1, with D uncertain. V was shortened by 5 bases and J by 8 bases, with 24 bases between the two germline ends. The germline gives CDR1 SEHNR, CDR2 FQNEAQ (reference sequence). CDR3 length equals 16 residues. CDR3 bases: TGTGCCAGCAGCCCAGCGACGGGCGGAGGCGTACCAGAAGCTTTCTTT. Translating it yields CASSPATGGGVPEAFF.

The chain recombines TRBV18 with TRBJ2-7; 9 nucleotides match TRBD1. This CDR3 is 14 amino acids long. V dropped 0 bases and J dropped 5; count of bases not matched to a gene: 2. CDR1 KGHSH and CDR2 LQKENI come from the germline V gene. The CDR3 region has the DNA TGTGCCAGCTCACCACCTTGGGACAGGGACGAGCAGTACTTC. This codes for CASSPPWDRDEQYF.

The V and J genes are TRBV4-2 and TRBJ1-1, with TRBD1 matching 12 bases. The germline V gene has CDR1 LGHNA and CDR2 YNFKEQ. The junction had 7 bases not matched to a gene; V was cut back by 5 bases and J by 0 bases. The length of the CDR3 is 17 residues. This chain's CDR3 is CASSLGQGAGMNTEAFF. The DNA of the CDR3 is TGTGCCAGCAGCTTGGGACAGGGGGCAGGCATGAACACTGAAGCTTTCTTT.

The chain's CDR3 is CASSNSGQGNNSPLHF. CDR3 bases: TGTGCCAGCAGCAATTCGGGACAGGGAAATAATTCACCCCTCCACTTT. The chain uses TRBV28 and TRBJ1-6; TRBD1 matches at 9 bases. The CDR3 is 16 amino acids. Germline CDR1 is MDHEN and CDR2 is SYDVKM. V gave up 6 bases and J gave up 5 bases; unmatched junction bases: 8.

The chain joins TRBV5-4 to TRBJ2-5; 11 nucleotides line up with TRBD2. In germline, CDR1 is SGHNT, CDR2 YYREEE (reference sequence). V gave up 3 bases and J gave up 2 bases; unmatched junction bases: 12. The CDR3 has 18 amino acids. CDR3 residues: CASSSGASSGRPQETQYF. The CDR3 nucleotides are TGTGCCAGCAGCTCTGGGGCCTCTAGCGGGAGGCCTCAAGAGACCCAGTACTTC.

The chain has TRBV5-8 and TRBJ2-2, with TRBD2 matching 7 bases. V dropped 2 bases and J dropped 2; count of bases not matched to a gene: 9. Germline V gene sequence: CDR1 SGHTS, CDR2 YDEGEE. The CDR3 is 17 amino acids. The chain's CDR3 is CASSLSLLAPNTGELFF. As DNA, the CDR3 is TGTGCCAGCAGCTTATCCCTACTAGCGCCTAACACCGGGGAGCTGTTTTTT.

This rearrangement joins TRBV11-2 to TRBJ2-1, with 8 nucleotides matching TRBD2. This CDR3 has 15 residues. Germline CDR1 reads SGHAT; CDR2 reads FQNNGV. V lost 1 base and J lost 7; bases outside the gene matches: 6. CDR3 sequence (DNA): TGTGCCAGCAGCTTAGTGGTTAGCGGGGTAAATGAGCAGTTCTTC. This codes for CASSLVVSGVNEQFF.

This clone was detected only a few times. V usage is TRBV2 and J usage is TRBJ2-1; D possibly corresponds to TRBD1 (6 bases). The CDR3 is made up of 14 amino acids. Germline loops: CDR1 SNHLY, CDR2 FYNNEI. V was cut by 7 bases and J by 9 bases, with 19 bases left in between. The CDR3 region has the DNA TGTGCCAGCACGGAACAGGGTCCATCGGGTGAGCAGTTCTTC. Protein product: CASTEQGPSGEQFF.

The table lists this clone with a count of one. This chain connects TRBV11-2 to TRBJ2-7; weak D call: TRBD2 (5 bases). Germline V gene data show CDR1 as SGHAT and CDR2 as FQNNGV. V was clipped by 5 bases and J by 0 bases, with 17 bases between them. The CDR3 contains 16 residues. This CDR3 is CASSIPVTGISYEQYF. CDR3 nucleotides: TGTGCCAGCAGCATCCCGGTTACGGGGATCTCCTACGAGCAGTACTTC.

This clone is large by share. The chain has TRBV5-6 and TRBJ2-7; the D call may be TRBD1 or TRBD2 (5 bases each). Germline V gives CDR1 SGHDT, CDR2 YYEEEE. This CDR3 is 14 amino acids long. Between the trimmed V and J ends, which lost 0 bases and 7 bases, there was a span of 14 bases. The CDR3 protein is CASSLEGTSREQYF. The CDR3 DNA follows: TGTGCCAGCAGCTTGGAAGGGACGTCTAGAGAGCAGTACTTC.

The rearrangement uses TRBV6-5 and TRBJ2-3, with a weak D call TRBD1 (6 bases). This CDR3 has 12 residues. With 6 bases removed from V and 8 bases from J, the gap between germline ends came to 12 bases. Germline V gene data show CDR1 as MNHEY and CDR2 as SVGAGI. The CDR3 sequence: CASRDSRGTQYF. The DNA for the CDR3 is TGTGCCAGCAGGGACTCCAGGGGTACGCAGTATTTT.

By sample fraction, this clone is large. This chain uses TRBV11-2 with TRBJ1-1; maybe TRBD1 (6 bases). This CDR3 region has 13 residues. Germline assignment: CDR1 SGHAT and CDR2 FQNNGV. Trimming removed 5 bases at V and 1 base at J, with 8 bases between. CDR3 protein: CASSRTENTEAFF. As DNA, the CDR3 is TGTGCCAGCAGCCGGACAGAGAACACTGAAGCTTTCTTT.

This chain connects TRBV10-3 to TRBJ2-5, with D uncertain. CDR3 length: 14 amino acids. The ends were cut back, 0 bases at V and 1 base at J, with 6 bases in the middle. In germline, CDR1 is ENHRY, CDR2 SYGVKD. CDR3 sequence: CAISESGSQETQYF. Written as DNA, the CDR3 is TGTGCCATCAGTGAGTCAGGCAGCCAAGAGACCCAGTACTTC.

The chain employs TRBV10-3 and TRBJ2-2, with unresolved D. The ends were cut back, 11 bases at V and 0 bases at J, with 10 bases in the middle. The CDR3 totals 13 residues. Germline-derived CDR1 and CDR2 are ENHRY and SYGVKD. CDR3 coding DNA: TGTGCCGTCGCAAGGTCGAACACCGGGGAGCTGTTTTTT. Its translation is CAVARSNTGELFF.